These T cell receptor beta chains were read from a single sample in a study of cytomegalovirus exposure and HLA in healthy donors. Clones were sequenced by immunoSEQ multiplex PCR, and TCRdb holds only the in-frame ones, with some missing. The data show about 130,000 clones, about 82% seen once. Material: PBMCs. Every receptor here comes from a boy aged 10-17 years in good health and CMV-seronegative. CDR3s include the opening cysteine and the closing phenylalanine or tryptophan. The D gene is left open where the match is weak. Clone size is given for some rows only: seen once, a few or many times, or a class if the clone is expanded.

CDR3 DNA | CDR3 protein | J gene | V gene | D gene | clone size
TGCGCCAGCAGCCAACGGACTAACATGAATGAGCAGTTCTTC | CASSQRTNMNEQFF | TRBJ2-1 | TRBV4-3 | - | few
TGTGCCTGGAGTGAGGATTGGCGGGAACAGCCCCAGCATTTT | CAWSEDWREQPQHF | TRBJ1-5 | TRBV30 | - | -
TGTGCCAGCAGCTACTGGGACAGGGGGCCGTATGGCCAGCCCCAGCATTTT | CASSYWDRGPYGQPQHF | TRBJ1-5 | TRBV5-6 | TRBD1 | -
TGTGCCAGCAGTGAGTTAGGAGGGATAGCTAACTATGGCTACACCTTC | CASSELGGIANYGYTF | TRBJ1-2 | TRBV6-1 | - | -
TGTGCCAGCAGTCGACTAGCGGGAGGGAAGAATGAGCAGTTCTTC | CASSRLAGGKNEQFF | TRBJ2-1 | TRBV27 | TRBD2 | few
TGTGCCTGGAGTTGGGGCCTTAGCAATCAGCCCCAGCATTTT | CAWSWGLSNQPQHF | TRBJ1-5 | TRBV30 | - | -
TGTGCCAGCAGCGTAGAGGCTAGCGGAGCCTACAATGAGCAGTTCTTC | CASSVEASGAYNEQFF | TRBJ2-1 | TRBV9 | TRBD2 | once
TGTGCCAGCAGTTATTATACAGGGAAGGGTGAAGCTTTCTTT | CASSYYTGKGEAFF | TRBJ1-1 | TRBV6-5 | - | few
TGTGCCAGTAGTACCTCTAGCGGTCCGGGGGATGAGCAGTTCTTC | CASSTSSGPGDEQFF | TRBJ2-1 | TRBV19 | TRBD2 | -
TGTGCCAGCAGCGTACAGGGGGCGAGGGAGACCCAGTACTTC | CASSVQGARETQYF | TRBJ2-5 | TRBV9 | TRBD1 | -
TGCGCCAGCAGCCCCAAGACTAGCGGGAGTTTCTACGAGCAGTACTTC | CASSPKTSGSFYEQYF | TRBJ2-7 | TRBV5-1 | TRBD2 | -
TGTGCCTGGAGTGCACTAGCGGTCGCGAATGAGCAGTTCTTC | CAWSALAVANEQFF | TRBJ2-1 | TRBV30 | TRBD2 | -
TGTGCCAGCAGGGGGACAGGAGACAATGAGCAGTTCTTC | CASRGTGDNEQFF | TRBJ2-1 | TRBV6-6 | TRBD1 | few
TGTGCCAGCAGTTCCTGGACAGGGGAGGGGGAAAAACTGTTTTTT | CASSSWTGEGEKLFF | TRBJ1-4 | TRBV27 | TRBD1 | -